Listed here are 3 T cell receptor beta chains from one sample, sequenced in a study of blood T cell repertoires in COVID-19. The method was immunoSEQ multiplex PCR; TCRdb's version includes in-frame clones alone and lacks a portion of them. The repertoire holds approximately 98,000 clones, with roughly 82% as singletons. The sequenced material came from peripheral blood. The receptors here all came from an older man with acute or convalescent COVID-19.

A remark on this clone: This same CDR3 is encoded by further DNA sequences in the sample. The CDR3 protein is CASSPTRSRSNQPQHF. In DNA, the CDR3 is TGTGCCAGCAGCCCCACCCGGTCGCGAAGCAATCAGCCCCAGCATTTT. This chain uses TRBV7-2 with TRBJ1-5; no clear D. The CDR3 sequence is 16 residues long. Germline CDR1 is SGHTA and CDR2 is FQGNSA. Deletions cut 5 bases from V and 1 base from J, with 15 bases between.

This chain links TRBV9 with TRBJ1-2, with D possibly matching TRBD1 (6 bases). Deletions cut 4 bases from V and 4 bases from J, with 20 bases between. The CDR3 runs 16 residues. CDR1 SGDLS and CDR2 YYNGEE come from the germline V gene. This CDR3 is CASSPHHSRQVYGYTF. In nucleotides, the CDR3 is TGTGCCAGCAGCCCCCACCACTCTCGACAGGTCTATGGCTACACCTTC.

The rearrangement joins TRBV19 to TRBJ2-1; 8 bases are shared with TRBD2. The CDR3 is made up of 16 amino acids. Germline assignment: CDR1 LNHDA and CDR2 SQIVND (reference sequence). The J segment lost 6 bases and the V segment lost 6 bases, leaving 13 bases of the junction unmatched. The CDR3 DNA is TGTGCCAGTAGCACTCTAGCGGGCGGAGAATTCAATGAGCAGTTCTTC. Amino acid sequence: CASSTLAGGEFNEQFF.